This T cell receptor (beta chain) was sequenced for a study of T-cell reconstitution after alpha-beta-depleted transplantation in children. The TCRbeta library was prepared with unique molecular identifiers. TCRdb re-derived calls from the PCR reads in MiXCR, one entry per CDR3 protein. This sample yields 300,000 to 400,000 distinct CDR3 sequences, of which 10% to 15% are seen a single time; 3.5% to 4.5% belongs to the top ten. V was pared by 3 bases and J by 8 bases, with 17 bases between. CDR3 length: 15 residues. Germline V lookup: CDR1 KGHSH, CDR2 LQKENI. The chain uses TRBV18 and TRBJ1-3; D is ambiguous. Sequencing was performed on PBMCs, taken from the stem cell graft. The TCR was taken from a human donor who donated a stem cell graft to a child with Fanconi anemia. CDR3 DNA sequence: TGTGCCAGCTCACCCTACTACAACCGCGGGGACACCATATATTTT. This gives the protein CASSPYYNRGDTIYF. Combining the CDR3 with reference TRBV18 and TRBJ1-3 gives the whole variable domain NAGVMQNPRHLVRRRGQEARLRCSPMKGHSHVYWYRQLPEEGLKFMVYLQKENIIDESGMPKERFSAEFPKEGPSILRIQQVVRGDSAAYFCASSPYYNRGDTIYFGEGSWLTVV.